The 16 T cell receptor beta chains in this list originate from one sample, sequenced in a study of shared clonotypes between healthy human individuals. Sequenced by immunoSEQ multiplex PCR; TCRdb stores in-frame clones only, minus some. The top ten hold about 0.41% of the sample, which has 2 million to 2.5 million clones, 85% to 95% seen once. The sequencing sample was made of naive CD4+ T cells from PBMCs. Subset defined: CD45RA+ positively selected. The origin of the receptors is a man between 18 and 29 years old in good health. Some clones in this sample may be carry-over from other donors' samples.

The gene calls are TRBV4-2 and TRBJ2-5; D call uncertain. Germline CDR1 LGHNA, CDR2 YNFKEQ. The CDR3 extends over 16 amino acids. V was clipped by 0 bases and J by 0 bases, with 11 bases between them. The CDR3 spells CASSQERGRDQETQYF. DNA of the CDR3: TGTGCCAGCAGCCAAGAAAGAGGACGGGACCAAGAGACCCAGTACTTC.

The chain combines TRBV5-4 with TRBJ2-1; TRBD2 matches 7 bases. The germline V gene encodes CDR1 SGHNT and CDR2 YYREEE (reference sequence). This CDR3 is built from 16 residues. V trimming: 0 bases; J trimming: 4 bases; junction bases outside the gene matches: 7. The DNA of the CDR3 is TGTGCCAGCAGCTTGGCCCCTAGCGGAATATACAATGAGCAGTTCTTC. Translating gives CASSLAPSGIYNEQFF.

The chain recombines TRBV5-1 with TRBJ2-1, with 8 bases identical to TRBD1. CDR3 length: 19 residues. Germline lookup yields CDR1 SGHRS and CDR2 YFSETQ. The junction had 16 bases not matched to a gene; V was cut back by 3 bases and J by 2 bases. CDR3 protein: CASSSTGVRTSSPYNEQFF. The DNA of the CDR3 is TGCGCCAGCAGCTCGACAGGGGTTCGGACGTCTTCGCCCTACAATGAGCAGTTCTTC. The whole variable domain, filled in from reference TRBV5-1 and TRBJ2-1, reads KAGVTQTPRYLIKTRGQQVTLSCSPISGHRSVSWYQQTPGQGLQFLFEYFSETQRNKGNFPGRFSGRQFSNSRSEMNVSTLELGDSALYLCASSSTGVRTSSPYNEQFFGPGTRLTVL.

The J gene is TRBJ2-7, the V gene TRBV18, with TRBD1 matching over 9 bases. Germline trimming cut 2 bases from V and 0 bases from J; bases unmatched to any gene: 5. Germline lookup yields CDR1 KGHSH and CDR2 LQKENI. The CDR3 spans 16 residues. CDR3 loop: CASSPAGQGLSYEQYF. CDR3 DNA: TGTGCCAGCTCACCAGCAGGACAGGGGCTCTCCTACGAGCAGTACTTC.

The V and J genes are TRBV28 and TRBJ2-3, with 7 bases that match TRBD2. The CDR3 is 19 amino acids. With V trimmed by 6 bases and J by 3 bases, 21 bases remained unmatched. The germline gives CDR1 MDHEN, CDR2 SYDVKM. In DNA form, the CDR3 reads TGTGCCAGCAGCCCTCTCCTAGGGGCGGGGGAAGGGGAAACAGATACGCAGTATTTT. Its protein product is CASSPLLGAGEGETDTQYF.

About this clone: This sample also contains other DNA sequences that code for the same CDR3. The chain links TRBV4-1 to TRBJ1-1; the match to TRBD1 covers 10 bases. CDR3 length: 14 residues. Germline CDR1 MGHRA, CDR2 YSYEKL. Germline trimming cut 4 bases from V and 5 bases from J; bases unmatched to any gene: 4. The CDR3 spells CASSRQGARTEAFF. DNA of the CDR3: TGCGCCAGCAGCCGACAGGGGGCAAGAACTGAAGCTTTCTTT.

This clone was seen a single time. The sample has other DNA sequences that encode this CDR3 too. The V and J genes are TRBV5-1 and TRBJ1-1; D ambiguous. Germline V gene data show CDR1 as SGHRS and CDR2 as YFSETQ. Trimming cost V 0 bases and J 1 base, with 7 bases left between them. The CDR3 contains 14 residues. The CDR3 bases are TGCGCCAGCAGCTTGGGTCTTGGGAACACTGAAGCTTTCTTT. Translating gives CASSLGLGNTEAFF.

This clone was seen only once. V and J are TRBV11-3 and TRBJ2-1; D is uncertain. Trimming left V 1 base short and J 3 bases short, with 7 bases between. In germline, CDR1 is SGHNT, CDR2 YENEEA. There are 14 residues in the CDR3. DNA for the CDR3: TGTGCCAGCAGCTTAGGAACAGACTACAATGAGCAGTTCTTC. Translated: CASSLGTDYNEQFF.

The chain joins TRBV7-6 to TRBJ2-7; D call uncertain. The CDR3 is 13 amino acids. The V end lost 4 bases, the J end lost 0 bases, and 7 bases lay between the germline ends. The V gene's germline CDR1 is SGHVS and CDR2 FNYEAQ. The DNA of the CDR3 is TGTGCCAGCAGCTCCCTCCCCTCCTACGAGCAGTACTTC. This gives the protein CASSSLPSYEQYF.

The genes are TRBV27 and TRBJ2-7; D call uncertain. The V gene lost 2 bases and the J gene lost 3 bases, with 8 bases spanning the gap. Germline V gene lookup returns CDR1 MNHEY and CDR2 SMNVEV (reference sequence). The CDR3 is 13 residues long. The CDR3 DNA follows: TGTGCCAGCAGTTTAGGATCCGGCTACGAGCAGTACTTC. As protein: CASSLGSGYEQYF.

The chain links TRBV7-9 to TRBJ1-2; possibly TRBD1 for D (5 bases). Germline loops: CDR1 SEHNR, CDR2 FQNEAQ (reference sequence). Trimming removed 6 bases at V and 6 bases at J, with 14 bases between. This CDR3 is built from 13 residues. The CDR3 reads CASRKAGGNGYTF. The CDR3 DNA reads as TGTGCCAGCAGAAAGGCGGGGGGTAATGGCTACACCTTC.

The chain recombines TRBV5-4 with TRBJ2-5; 10 bases are a match to TRBD2. Per germline, CDR1 SGHNT and CDR2 YYREEE (reference sequence). V dropped 1 base and J dropped 5; count of bases not matched to a gene: 5. CDR3 length: 15 residues. CDR3 sequence: CASSLPSGSSETQYF. The CDR3 bases are TGTGCCAGCAGCTTGCCTAGCGGGAGCTCGGAGACCCAGTACTTC.

The chain carries TRBV28 and TRBJ2-4, with TRBD2 matching over 13 bases. This CDR3 spans 16 amino acids. V shed 3 bases and J 6 bases; nucleotides not matched to a gene: 5. Germline V lookup: CDR1 MDHEN, CDR2 SYDVKM. The CDR3 sequence: CASSLGTSGNGNIQYF. CDR3 DNA sequence: TGTGCCAGCAGTTTGGGGACTAGCGGGAACGGAAACATTCAGTACTTC.

The chain links TRBV7-2 to TRBJ1-2; the D gene is possibly TRBD1 (5 bases). This CDR3 comprises 15 residues. Germline CDR1 SGHTA, CDR2 FQGNSA. V was trimmed by 1 base and J by 3 bases, leaving 12 bases between them. CDR3 amino acids: CASSLGGVGDYGYTF. The CDR3 DNA reads TGTGCCAGCAGCTTAGGGGGGGTAGGCGACTATGGCTACACCTTC.

As to this clone: In the same sample, other DNA sequences code for this CDR3. The gene calls are TRBV15 and TRBJ2-1, with D hard to call. Germline loops: CDR1 LNHNV, CDR2 YYDKDF (reference sequence). Trimming removed 1 base at V and 9 bases at J, with 4 bases between. The CDR3 consists of 11 residues. CDR3 region: CATSRGSEQFF. In DNA form, the CDR3 reads TGTGCCACCAGCAGAGGTTCTGAGCAGTTCTTC.

This chain links TRBV2 with TRBJ2-5; tentatively, D is TRBD1 (6 bases). V was clipped by 6 bases and J by 1 base, with 12 bases between them. The CDR3 extends over 14 amino acids. CDR1 and CDR2 (germline): SNHLY, FYNNEI. This chain's CDR3 is CASSRTVPQETQYF. For the CDR3, the DNA is TGTGCCAGCAGCCGGACAGTCCCCCAAGAGACCCAGTACTTC.